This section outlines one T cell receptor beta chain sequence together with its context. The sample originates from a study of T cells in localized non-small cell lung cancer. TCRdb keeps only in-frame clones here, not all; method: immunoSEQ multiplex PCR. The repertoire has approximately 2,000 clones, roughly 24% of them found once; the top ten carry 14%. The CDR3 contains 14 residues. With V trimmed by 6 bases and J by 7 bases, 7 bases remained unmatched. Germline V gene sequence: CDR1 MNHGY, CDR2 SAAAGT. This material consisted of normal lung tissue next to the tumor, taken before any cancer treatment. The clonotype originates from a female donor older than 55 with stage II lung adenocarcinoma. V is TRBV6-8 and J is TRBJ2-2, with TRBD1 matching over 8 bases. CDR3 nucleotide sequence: TGTGCCAGCAGCCCCGGGACAGGATTCGGGGAGCTGTTTTTT. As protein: CASSPGTGFGELFF.